This T cell receptor beta chain was sequenced during a study of PD-1 blockade in mismatch repair-deficient tumors. TCRdb's table, derived via immunoSEQ multiplex PCR, lists solely in-frame clones and lacks some. The repertoire holds approximately 63,000 clones, with about 91% as singletons. The CDR3 is 12 amino acids. CDR1 and CDR2 (germline): MNHEY, SVGAGI. Trimming pared 3 bases from V and 3 bases from J, leaving 4 bases between. All patients were mismatch repair deficient, assessed by either PCR or immunohistochemistry. The sample was peripheral blood, taken 52 weeks after starting pembrolizumab. This sequence joins TRBV6-5 and TRBJ2-3; no reliable D call. This receptor was identified in an adult with mismatch repair-deficient cancer. The chain's CDR3 is CASSYGTDTQYF. For the CDR3, the DNA is TGTGCCAGCAGTTATGGGACAGATACGCAGTATTTT.